This T cell receptor (beta chain) was found in a study of T cells in Graves' hyperthyroidism and ophthalmopathy. Whole-study results and caveats: Ophthalmopathy onset followed model prediction by a median roughly 6.5 months.

Comment on this clonotype: What it binds is unknown.

Trimming removed 0 bases from V and 2 bases from J; junction bases left unmatched: 5. Germline CDR1 and CDR2: WSHSY and SAAADI. The CDR3 runs 16 residues. Graves' hyperthyroidism showing no ophthalmopathy progression within 18 months was considered stable. The diagnoses drew upon clinical symptoms, serum thyroxine and TRAb, thyroid ultrasound and orbital computed tomography. TCR beta CDR3 region amplification was performed from RNA transcripts. TCR CDR3 regions were first amplified by RT-PCR with HTBI primers. TCRdb processed the multiplex PCR reads anew with MiXCR; each CDR3 protein has one entry. The repertoire holds roughly 740,000 distinct CDR3 sequences, with less than 20% as singletons.

The sample taken for sequencing was blood. The clonotype comes from a man between 18 and 35 years old with Graves' hyperthyroidism. This sequence joins TRBV10-2 and TRBJ2-3, with 7 nucleotides matching TRBD2. CDR3 nucleotide sequence: TGCGCCAGCAGTGAGTCGGGAGGGTTGACCACAGATACGCAGTATTTT. It yields the protein CASSESGGLTTDTQYF.